Following are 4 T cell receptor beta chains from one sample sequenced in a study of blood T cell repertoires in COVID-19. Clones were read by immunoSEQ multiplex PCR, and TCRdb kept only the in-frame ones, dropping some. The sample has roughly 100,000 clones; nearly 90% are singletons. Sequenced input: peripheral blood. The receptors come from a man in his forties or fifties in a cohort sampled during active COVID-19.

This chain connects TRBV6-2 or TRBV6-3 to TRBJ2-2; 8 nucleotides agree with TRBD1. The CDR3 is 15 amino acids. CDR1 is MNHEY, CDR2 SVGEGT, per germline. Losses at the gene ends were 6 bases for V and 6 bases for J; bases not matched to a gene: 9. In nucleotides, the CDR3 is TGTGCCAGCAGCGTGCCCTGGACAGGGCCCGGGGAGCTGTTTTTT. This codes for CASSVPWTGPGELFF.

Of note for this clone: An end of the junction differs from the germline gene, which may be a read error. The genes are TRBV5-4 and TRBJ1-2; perhaps TRBD1 as D (5 bases). Germline CDR1 is SGHNT and CDR2 is YYREEE (reference sequence). This CDR3 has 14 residues. CDR3 DNA: TGTGCCAGCAGCACATTGACAGTAAACTATGGCTACGCCTTC. Translating it yields CASSTLTVNYGYAF.

The chain joins TRBV7-8 to TRBJ2-1; the match to TRBD2 covers 9 bases. J gave up 15 bases and V 5 bases, and 11 bases lay outside the gene matches. Germline V gives CDR1 SGHVS, CDR2 FQNEAQ. CDR3 size: 13 residues. CDR3 protein: CASSPTLTSGWFF. The CDR3 region has the DNA TGTGCCAGCAGCCCAACCCTGACTAGCGGCTGGTTCTTC.

J is TRBJ1-4 and V is TRBV7-2, with D tentatively TRBD1 (6 bases). The germline gives CDR1 SGHTA, CDR2 FQGNSA. Between the trimmed V and J ends, which lost 5 bases and 4 bases, there was a span of 14 bases. The CDR3 covers 15 residues. This chain's CDR3 is CASSRGQLFNEKLFF. CDR3 nucleotides: TGTGCCAGCAGCCGCGGACAGTTGTTTAATGAAAAACTGTTTTTT.